Following are 29 T cell receptor beta chains from one sample sequenced in a study of blood T cell repertoires in COVID-19. Sequencing was performed with immunoSEQ multiplex PCR; in TCRdb, only in-frame clones are kept and a portion is missing. Here the sample spans 90,000 or so clones, about 83% being singletons. Sequenced sample: peripheral blood. The receptors derive from a human donor in a cohort sampled during active COVID-19.

The genes are TRBV6-1 and TRBJ2-3; D possibly corresponds to TRBD1 (6 bases). The CDR3 has 14 residues. Between the trimmed V and J ends, which lost 3 bases and 2 bases, there was a span of 9 bases. The germline V gene encodes CDR1 MNHNS and CDR2 SASEGT. DNA for the CDR3: TGTGCCAGCAGTGACAGGGGACCCACAGATACGCAGTATTTT. This translates into CASSDRGPTDTQYF.

The V gene is TRBV20-1, the J gene TRBJ1-2, with D perhaps TRBD1 (5 bases). V was trimmed by 3 bases and J by 5 bases, leaving 16 bases between them. Germline assignment: CDR1 DFQATT and CDR2 SNEGSKA (reference sequence). The CDR3 is 14 amino acids. CDR3 sequence (DNA): TGCAGTGCTAGTCCGCAGGGAAGGCGGTATGGCTACACCTTC. Its protein product is CSASPQGRRYGYTF.

The chain uses TRBV7-2 and TRBJ2-1; TRBD2 matches at 10 bases. J was trimmed by 6 bases and V by 2 bases; bases with no gene match: 7. CDR1 and CDR2 (germline): SGHTA, FQGNSA. The CDR3 length is 16 residues. In DNA form, the CDR3 reads TGTGCCAGCAGCTTACGGAGCGGGGGGGCGGGCAATGAGCAGTTCTTC. Protein product: CASSLRSGGAGNEQFF.

The rearrangement links TRBV10-3 to TRBJ2-7; 10 bases agree with TRBD1. The CDR3 has 14 residues. The junction had 7 bases not matched to a gene; V was cut back by 6 bases and J by 5 bases. CDR1 ENHRY and CDR2 SYGVKD come from the germline V gene. The CDR3 reads CAISPTGGFDEQYF. The DNA for the CDR3 is TGTGCCATCAGCCCGACAGGGGGCTTCGACGAGCAGTACTTC.

The chain is built from TRBV27 and TRBJ1-5; D ambiguous. V was pared by 8 bases and J by 0 bases, with 26 bases between. Germline-derived CDR1 and CDR2 are MNHEY and SMNVEV (reference sequence). The CDR3 runs 19 residues. The DNA for the CDR3 is TGTGCCAGCCGTAGTTTAGTAGGAACAGCTATATATAGCAATCAGCCCCAGCATTTT. Protein product: CASRSLVGTAIYSNQPQHF.

CDR3 region: CASSYGTFSSPLHF. The CDR3 DNA is TGTGCCAGCAGTTACGGGACATTCAGTTCACCCCTCCACTTT. The V gene is TRBV27, the J gene TRBJ1-6; possible D gene TRBD1, 6 bases. V lost 4 bases and J 9 bases, leaving 13 bases between the germline ends. Germline CDR1 and CDR2: MNHEY and SMNVEV (reference sequence). This CDR3 is built from 14 residues.

J is TRBJ2-1 and V is TRBV6-2 or TRBV6-3; TRBD2 matches 8 bases. This CDR3 has 15 amino acids. V shed 0 bases and J 5 bases; nucleotides not matched to a gene: 3. Germline CDR1 MNHEY, CDR2 SVGEGT. The CDR3 region is CASSYSLTSDNEQFF. The DNA for the CDR3 is TGTGCCAGCAGTTACTCCTTGACTAGCGACAATGAGCAGTTCTTC.

The chain joins TRBV28 to TRBJ2-1, with D perhaps TRBD2 (6 bases). The germline V gene has CDR1 MDHEN and CDR2 SYDVKM. This CDR3 comprises 19 residues. The V and J ends lost 5 bases and 3 bases respectively, with 26 bases between them. The CDR3 protein is CASSAGPHLGKLYYNEQFF. The CDR3 nucleotides are TGTGCCAGCAGTGCGGGACCCCACCTGGGCAAGCTTTACTACAATGAGCAGTTCTTC.

This chain uses TRBV10-1 with TRBJ2-7, with D perhaps TRBD1 (6 bases). This CDR3 spans 17 amino acids. Germline loops: CDR1 WNHNN, CDR2 SYGVQD (reference sequence). Trimming took 5 bases from V and 4 from J, leaving 24 bases between them. CDR3 region: CASSIGTGRTSTYEQYF. The CDR3 bases are TGCGCCAGCAGTATCGGAACAGGGCGGACATCTACGTACGAGCAGTACTTC.

The chain recombines TRBV12-3 or TRBV12-4 with TRBJ1-1, with 9 bases identical to TRBD1. J was trimmed by 4 bases and V by 6 bases; bases with no gene match: 3. This CDR3 region has 13 residues. In nucleotides, the CDR3 is TGTGCCAGCAGAGGACAGGGGAGCACTGAAGCTTTCTTT. Residues: CASRGQGSTEAFF.

The gene calls are TRBV2 and TRBJ2-7; the D gene is possibly TRBD1 (5 bases). The length of the CDR3 is 15 residues. Trimming cost V 5 bases and J 0 bases, with 14 bases left between them. CDR1 and CDR2 from the germline V gene are SNHLY and FYNNEI. CDR3 bases: TGTGCCAGCAGTTTGTACCAGGGAAACTCCTACGAGCAGTACTTC. Its protein is CASSLYQGNSYEQYF.

The V gene is TRBV28, the J gene TRBJ2-1; D call uncertain. This CDR3 has 14 residues. Trimming left V 8 bases short and J 2 bases short, with 13 bases between. Germline lookup yields CDR1 MDHEN and CDR2 SYDVKM. The CDR3 DNA reads as TGTGCCAGCCTGACTCCCTACCCCTACAATGAGCAGTTCTTC. As protein: CASLTPYPYNEQFF. Full variable domain (remainder filled in from reference TRBV28 and TRBJ2-1): DVKVTQSSRYLVKRTGEKVFLECVQDMDHENMFWYRQDPGLGLRLIYFSYDVKMKEKGDIPEGYSVSREKKERFSLILESASTNQTSMYLCASLTPYPYNEQFFGPGTRLTVL.

The chain employs TRBV4-3 and TRBJ2-6; TRBD1 agrees at 7 bases. The germline V gene encodes CDR1 LGHNA and CDR2 YSLEER. V gave up 4 bases and J gave up 1 base; unmatched junction bases: 1. The CDR3 runs 15 residues. CDR3 sequence: CASSPQGSGANVLTF. For the CDR3, the DNA is TGCGCCAGCAGCCCACAGGGGTCTGGGGCCAACGTCCTGACTTTC.

This clone has just one count. The chain combines TRBV7-2 with TRBJ1-5; D is undetermined. The germline V and J ends were trimmed by 5 bases and 7 bases, with 12 bases remaining between them. Germline CDR1 is SGHTA and CDR2 is FQGNSA. The CDR3 runs to 13 residues. The CDR3 loop reads CASSIQSVQPQHF. For the CDR3, the DNA is TGTGCCAGCAGCATCCAATCGGTCCAGCCCCAGCATTTT. Full variable domain (missing parts from reference TRBV7-2 and TRBJ1-5): GAGVSQSPSNKVTEKGKDVELRCDPISGHTALYWYRQSLGQGLEFLIYFQGNSAPDKSGLPSDRFSAERTGGSVSTLTIQRTQQEDSAVYLCASSIQSVQPQHFGDGTRLSIL.

The CDR3 sequence is CASSINGPGGGFSNQPQHF. The CDR3 coding sequence is TGTGCCAGTAGTATCAATGGCCCAGGGGGCGGTTTTAGCAATCAGCCCCAGCATTTT. The chain combines TRBV19 with TRBJ1-5, with 8 bases identical to TRBD1. Unmatched junction bases numbered 13, after V lost 3 bases and J lost 0 bases. This CDR3 has 19 residues. Germline CDR1 and CDR2: LNHDA and SQIVND (reference sequence).

J is TRBJ1-4 and V is TRBV10-2, with unresolved D. Trimming removed 2 bases at V and 8 bases at J, with 9 bases between. Germline lookup yields CDR1 WSHSY and CDR2 SAAADI. This CDR3 spans 13 amino acids. This CDR3 reads CASSENSAEKLFF. The CDR3 DNA reads TGCGCCAGCAGTGAGAACTCCGCCGAAAAACTGTTTTTT.

The CDR3 sequence is CASSPSQGDYEQYF. CDR3 DNA: TGTGCCAGCAGCCCCTCACAGGGGGACTACGAGCAGTACTTC. The chain joins TRBV16 to TRBJ2-7, with TRBD1 identical over 8 bases. V lost 4 bases, J lost 3 bases, and 5 bases stayed unmatched. In germline, CDR1 is KGHSY, CDR2 FQNENV. This CDR3 region has 14 residues.

There are a few counts of this clone. One end of the junction is discordant with germline, which a read error may explain. J is TRBJ2-1 and V is TRBV18, with D maybe TRBD2 (6 bases). This CDR3 has 15 residues. The V gene's germline CDR1 is KGHSH and CDR2 LQKENI. CDR3 amino acids: CASSPTRLGYDEQFF. Here the CDR3 DNA reads TGTGCCAGCTCACCAACTAGACTAGGCTACGATGAGCAGTTCTTC.

By frequency in the sample, this clone is medium-sized. This chain joins TRBV7-9 and TRBJ1-4; 7 positions match TRBD1. The length of the CDR3 is 15 residues. Germline lookup yields CDR1 SEHNR and CDR2 FQNEAQ (reference sequence). V lost 8 bases and J lost 5; bases outside the gene matches: 11. The DNA of the CDR3 is TGTGCCAGCTCATCAACCGGGACAGAAAATGAAAAACTGTTTTTT. Its protein product is CASSSTGTENEKLFF.

The V call is TRBV6-5, the J call TRBJ1-3, with D perhaps matching TRBD1 (6 bases). CDR1 is MNHEY, CDR2 SVGAGI, per germline. V gave up 7 bases and J gave up 2 bases, with 12 bases separating them. This CDR3 is built from 14 residues. In DNA form, the CDR3 reads TGTGCCAGCACTCCAGGGGCCCCTGGAAACACCATATATTTT. The encoded protein is CASTPGAPGNTIYF.

V is TRBV6-5 and J is TRBJ1-1; tentatively, D is TRBD1 (5 bases). The V gene's germline CDR1 is MNHEY and CDR2 SVGAGI. This CDR3 has 13 amino acids. Trimming stripped 6 bases from V and 1 base from J, with 9 bases between. CDR3 amino acids: CASRVTENTEAFF. In DNA form, the CDR3 reads TGTGCCAGCAGGGTGACAGAGAACACTGAAGCTTTCTTT.

The CDR3 reads CASSQGLLATGTGNYGYTF. In DNA, the CDR3 is TGCGCCAGCAGCCAAGGGTTACTGGCTACCGGGACAGGGAACTATGGCTACACCTTC. The gene calls are TRBV4-1 and TRBJ1-2; 9 positions match TRBD1. This CDR3 has 19 amino acids. J was trimmed by 2 bases and V by 1 base; bases with no gene match: 14. Germline-derived CDR1 and CDR2 are MGHRA and YSYEKL.

The V and J genes are TRBV4-1 and TRBJ2-7, with TRBD1 as a possible D gene (6 bases). CDR1 and CDR2 from the germline V gene are MGHRA and YSYEKL. V was trimmed by 0 bases and J by 3 bases, leaving 9 bases between them. The length of the CDR3 is 14 residues. CDR3 protein: CASSQETGFYEQYF. CDR3 coding DNA: TGCGCCAGCAGCCAAGAAACAGGGTTCTACGAGCAGTACTTC.

This chain uses TRBV12-3 or TRBV12-4 with TRBJ1-1; no clear D gene. Between the trimmed V and J ends, which lost 6 bases and 8 bases, there was a span of 13 bases. The CDR3 sequence is 12 residues long. CDR3 nucleotide sequence: TGTGCCAGCAGCCCCGGGAGGGAAGAAGCTTTCTTT. As protein: CASSPGREEAFF.

The gene calls are TRBV27 and TRBJ2-3; D uncertain. The CDR3 has 14 residues. CDR1 is MNHEY and CDR2 is SMNVEV in the germline V gene (reference sequence). V lost 8 bases and J 1 base, leaving 13 bases between the germline ends. CDR3 nucleotides: TGTGCCAGCCGAGGATTTGGCGGCACAGATACGCAGTATTTT. This translates into CASRGFGGTDTQYF.

This chain uses TRBV30 with TRBJ2-7, with 7 bases matching TRBD2. J gave up 0 bases and V 0 bases, and 5 bases lay outside the gene matches. This CDR3 is 15 amino acids long. Germline lookup yields CDR1 GTSNPN and CDR2 SVGIG (reference sequence). In DNA form, the CDR3 reads TGTGCCTGGAGTGTTTACGGGAGGTCCTCCTACGAGCAGTACTTC. Encoded protein: CAWSVYGRSSYEQYF.

The chain uses TRBV4-3 and TRBJ1-6, with D perhaps matching TRBD1 (5 bases). This CDR3 comprises 16 residues. Trimming pared 4 bases from V and 3 bases from J, leaving 13 bases between. Per the germline V gene, CDR1 is LGHNA and CDR2 is YSLEER. The DNA of the CDR3 is TGCGCCAGCAGCCGGGGGGGACGCCACTATAATTCACCCCTCCACTTT. The encoded protein is CASSRGGRHYNSPLHF.

This chain links TRBV6-6 with TRBJ2-7, with D hard to call. Trimming shortened V by 1 base and J by 0 bases, and 7 bases separated the two germline ends. Germline V gives CDR1 MNHNY, CDR2 SVGAGI (reference sequence). This CDR3 spans 14 amino acids. The CDR3 bases are TGTGCCAGCAGTTACTTTGTCGGCTCCTACGAGCAGTACTTC. Amino acids: CASSYFVGSYEQYF.

The V call is TRBV19, the J call TRBJ1-4; tentatively, D is TRBD1 (6 bases). Germline loops: CDR1 LNHDA, CDR2 SQIVND (reference sequence). V was pared by 0 bases and J by 6 bases, with 11 bases between. This CDR3 comprises 15 residues. In nucleotides, the CDR3 is TGTGCCAGTAGTATAGAAGGCAGGGGATATGAAAAACTGTTTTTT. Translating it yields CASSIEGRGYEKLFF.